This T cell receptor (beta chain) was obtained from a study of blood T cells in healthy people across ages. With 1 base removed from V and 8 bases from J, the gap between germline ends came to 11 bases. This CDR3 region has 14 residues. Germline CDR1 and CDR2: LGHNA and YNFKEQ. A J-beta primer mix and a sample-barcoded 5' primer were used in a second PCR of about 6 to 12 cycles. One entry per CDR3 protein results from TCRdb running MiXCR on the 5' RACE reads. The data contain just over 800,000 distinct CDR3 sequences, 60% to 80% of them singletons. Each donor had 8.5 to 10 milliliters of peripheral blood drawn.

Sequenced input: blood. The rearrangement uses TRBV4-2 and TRBJ1-4; no clear D. The clonotype originates from a man between 25 and 39 years old in good health. The CDR3 DNA sequence: TGTGCCAGCAGCCAAGCCGGGTTGAGCGAAAAACTGTTTTTT. It codes for CASSQAGLSEKLFF.